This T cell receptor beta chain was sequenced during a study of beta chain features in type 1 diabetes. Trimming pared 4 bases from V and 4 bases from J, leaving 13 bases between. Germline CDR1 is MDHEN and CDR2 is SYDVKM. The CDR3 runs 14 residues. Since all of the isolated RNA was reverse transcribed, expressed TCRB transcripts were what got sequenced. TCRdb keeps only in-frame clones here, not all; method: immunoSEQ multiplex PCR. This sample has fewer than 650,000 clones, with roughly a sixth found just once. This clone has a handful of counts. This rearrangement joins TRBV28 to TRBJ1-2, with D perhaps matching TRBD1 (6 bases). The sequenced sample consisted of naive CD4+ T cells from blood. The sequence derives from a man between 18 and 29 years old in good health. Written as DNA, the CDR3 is TGTGCCAGCAGTTCCGGCCGGGGGGCCTATGGCTACACCTTC. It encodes CASSSGRGAYGYTF.